Listed here is a single TCR beta chain. CDR3 length: 14 amino acids. Germline assignment: CDR1 MGHRA and CDR2 YSYEKL. V trimming: 1 base; J trimming: 7 bases; junction bases outside the gene matches: 3. The data originate from a study of blood T cell repertoires in COVID-19. About the study: T cells, B-cell-depleted T cells, or PBMCs provided the cDNA or gDNA that served as material.

Libraries were prepared by immunoSEQ multiplex PCR; TCRdb keeps only in-frame clonotypes and omits some of them. The top ten clones hold under 1.1% of a sample with about 78,000 clones, 90% of them seen once. The receptor was derived from a woman aged 50 to 65 in a cohort sampled during active COVID-19. This chain connects TRBV4-1 to TRBJ2-2, with 7 bases aligning to TRBD2. What was sequenced was peripheral blood. The CDR3 reads CASSQAGEGGELFF. CDR3 in DNA: TGCGCCAGCAGCCAAGCCGGGGAGGGCGGGGAGCTGTTTTTT.